This entry concerns a single TCR beta chain. Its antigen is undetermined. An end of the junction does not agree with germline; a read error may underlie this. The CDR3 regions of TCR beta were amplified from RNA transcripts. In the first-round RT-PCR of the TCR CDR3, the HTBI primer set was used. TCRdb redid the calling of the multiplex PCR reads with MiXCR, one entry per CDR3 protein. The table records around 36,000 distinct CDR3 sequences, about 50% of them present only once. The CDR3 consists of 15 residues. Germline V gene sequence: CDR1 LNHDA, CDR2 SQIVND (reference sequence). This specimen belongs to a study of T cells in Graves' hyperthyroidism and ophthalmopathy. Study-wide points: Among thyroid clonotypes expanded above 0.001, most also appeared in blood. Ophthalmopathy prediction by the model preceded onset by a median approximately 6.9 months.

Specimen: blood. The chain has TRBV19 and TRBJ2-7, with TRBD1 matching 12 bases. This TCR was sampled from a man in his forties with Graves' ophthalmopathy. CDR3 DNA: TGTGCCAGTAGTAGGGGGACAGGGGGCTCCTACGTGCAGTACTTC. This gives the protein CASSRGTGGSYVQYF.